This entry concerns a single TCR beta chain. The entry originates in a study of T cell changes during pregnancy in multiple sclerosis. Here immunoSEQ multiplex PCR was the method, and the copy in TCRdb shows in-frame clones only, minus some. The sample records fewer than 80,000 clones, around nine tenths being singletons. The sample was CD4+ T cells from peripheral blood mononuclear cells, taken in the third trimester of pregnancy. The receptor comes from a female donor in good health, enrolled as a control in a pregnancy study.

As DNA, the CDR3 is TGTGCCAGCAATCCCCATTCGGACAGGAAAAACACTGAAGCTTTCTTT. Residues: CASNPHSDRKNTEAFF. The gene calls are TRBV7-9 and TRBJ1-1; 7 bases line up with TRBD1. CDR3 length equals 16 residues. Germline loops: CDR1 SEHNR, CDR2 FQNEAQ (reference sequence). With V trimmed by 7 bases and J by 2 bases, 13 bases remained unmatched.